Following are 32 T cell receptor beta chains from one sample sequenced in a study of T cell changes during pregnancy in multiple sclerosis. Produced via immunoSEQ multiplex PCR; TCRdb's table is partial and in-frame only. The table includes roughly 100,000 clones, roughly nine tenths detected once. The sequencing used peripheral blood, collected in the second trimester of pregnancy. These receptors all come from a female donor in good health, enrolled as a control in a pregnancy study.

The chain combines TRBV7-2 with TRBJ1-1; D unclear. Trimming cost V 3 bases and J 1 base, with 9 bases left between them. The CDR3 sequence is 14 residues long. Germline V gene sequence: CDR1 SGHTA, CDR2 FQGNSA. CDR3 sequence reads: CASSFYSRNTEAFF. Here the CDR3 DNA reads TGTGCCAGCAGCTTTTACAGCAGGAACACTGAAGCTTTCTTT.

The chain joins TRBV25-1 to TRBJ2-7, with 7 bases fitting TRBD1. The CDR3 has 14 amino acids. Looked up from germline, CDR1 is MGHDK and CDR2 is SYGVNS. J was trimmed by 2 bases and V by 6 bases; bases with no gene match: 7. The CDR3 coding sequence is TGTGCCAGCAGGTTGACAGGGAGTACCTACGAGCAGTACTTC. Translated, it gives CASRLTGSTYEQYF.

The chain carries TRBV15 and TRBJ1-5; D gene unclear. V gave up 6 bases and J gave up 4 bases, with 10 bases separating them. Germline loops: CDR1 LNHNV, CDR2 YYDKDF (reference sequence). This CDR3 contains 13 residues. As DNA, the CDR3 is TGTGCCACCAGTACGGTAATTAATCAGCCCCAGCATTTT. It codes for CATSTVINQPQHF.

The genes are TRBV5-1 and TRBJ1-1; D call uncertain. V was trimmed by 1 base and J by 4 bases, leaving 8 bases between them. The CDR3 totals 13 residues. In germline, CDR1 is SGHRS, CDR2 YFSETQ. The CDR3 bases are TGCGCCAGCAGCTTGCGGTTCGGCACTGAAGCTTTCTTT. Translated, it gives CASSLRFGTEAFF.

This clone has just one count. The V and J genes are TRBV2 and TRBJ1-1; no clear D gene. The CDR3 spans 13 residues. V lost 5 bases to trimming and J lost 1 base, with 8 bases between them. From germline, CDR1 is SNHLY and CDR2 FYNNEI. The CDR3 here is CASSPDTNTEAFF. CDR3 bases: TGTGCCAGCAGTCCTGACACGAACACTGAAGCTTTCTTT.

This chain uses TRBV27 with TRBJ1-5; 9 positions match TRBD1. The CDR3 is 18 residues long. The germline V gene has CDR1 MNHEY and CDR2 SMNVEV (reference sequence). Losses at the gene ends were 0 bases for V and 2 bases for J; bases not matched to a gene: 8. CDR3 bases: TGTGCCAGCAGTTTATCGGTCCCCCGACAGGGGGGCAATCAGCCCCAGCATTTT. It translates to CASSLSVPRQGGNQPQHF.

The V call is TRBV5-1, the J call TRBJ1-4; 7 bases fit TRBD1. There are 18 residues in the CDR3. Germline V gives CDR1 SGHRS, CDR2 YFSETQ. V was clipped by 4 bases and J by 0 bases; unmatched bases: 12. The CDR3 DNA is TGCGCCAGCAGCCCTCCGGGACAGCGATCTGCAACTAATGAAAAACTGTTTTTT. Residues: CASSPPGQRSATNEKLFF.

This chain links TRBV18 with TRBJ2-2, with D possibly matching TRBD1 (6 bases). The CDR3 loop spans 15 amino acids. Trimming shortened V by 3 bases and J by 5 bases, and 13 bases separated the two germline ends. Germline V gene sequence: CDR1 KGHSH, CDR2 LQKENI. This CDR3 reads CASSPRQVKTGELFF. The CDR3 DNA sequence: TGTGCCAGCTCACCGAGACAGGTCAAAACCGGGGAGCTGTTTTTT.

The rearrangement joins TRBV18 to TRBJ2-1; D call uncertain. The germline V and J ends were trimmed by 6 bases and 0 bases, with 9 bases remaining between them. The germline CDR1 and CDR2 sequences are KGHSH and LQKENI. The CDR3 is 14 residues long. CDR3 nucleotides: TGTGCCAGCTCCCCCCCGAGCTCCTACAATGAGCAGTTCTTC. As protein: CASSPPSSYNEQFF.

Only one count was recorded for this clone. The CDR3 region is CASSLEGLAESTDTQYF. In nucleotides, the CDR3 is TGTGCCAGCAGCTTAGAAGGACTAGCGGAAAGCACAGATACGCAGTATTTT. The V gene is TRBV11-2, the J gene TRBJ2-3; 10 bases align to TRBD2. V shed 0 bases and J 0 bases; nucleotides not matched to a gene: 3. CDR1 is SGHAT, CDR2 FQNNGV, per germline. The CDR3 covers 17 residues.

Written as DNA, the CDR3 is TGTGCCAGCAGGGATGAGACTAGCGGGGTAACAGATACGCAGTATTTT. The encoded protein is CASRDETSGVTDTQYF. The chain recombines TRBV14 with TRBJ2-3, with 11 nucleotides matching TRBD2. Germline V gives CDR1 SGHDN, CDR2 FVKESK. V was clipped by 6 bases and J by 3 bases; unmatched bases: 8. The CDR3 spans 16 residues. Looking up the rest from reference TRBV14 and TRBJ2-3 gives the full variable domain: EAGVTQFPSHSVIEKGQTVTLRCDPISGHDNLYWYRRVMGKEIKFLLHFVKESKQDESGMPNNRFLAERTGGTYSTLKVQPAELEDSGVYFCASRDETSGVTDTQYFGPGTRLTVL.

V and J are TRBV7-6 and TRBJ2-7; tentative D call: TRBD2 (6 bases). The CDR3 runs 15 residues. Germline V gene data show CDR1 as SGHVS and CDR2 as FNYEAQ. The V gene lost 5 bases and the J gene lost 4 bases, with 18 bases spanning the gap. This CDR3 reads CASSDGRRGSYEQYF. The CDR3 DNA sequence: TGTGCCAGCAGCGACGGGAGAAGGGGAAGTTACGAGCAGTACTTC.

The rearrangement joins TRBV27 to TRBJ1-1; D is ambiguous. Germline V gene data show CDR1 as MNHEY and CDR2 as SMNVEV (reference sequence). Trimming stripped 3 bases from V and 4 bases from J, with 12 bases between. The CDR3 consists of 14 residues. This CDR3 reads CASSLSGALTEAFF. CDR3 in DNA: TGTGCCAGCAGTTTGTCCGGAGCTCTCACTGAAGCTTTCTTT.

CDR3 region: CASSPLGLLEGEQYF. The CDR3 coding sequence is TGCGCCAGCAGCCCCTTGGGCCTTTTGGAGGGCGAGCAGTACTTC. V gene TRBV5-1 combines with J gene TRBJ2-7; a weak D match, TRBD2 (6 bases). In germline, CDR1 is SGHRS, CDR2 YFSETQ. The CDR3 has 15 residues. V was clipped by 4 bases and J by 6 bases, with 20 bases between them.

The V and J genes are TRBV19 and TRBJ2-3; maybe TRBD2 (6 bases). V lost 4 bases to trimming and J lost 6 bases, with 17 bases between them. From germline, CDR1 is LNHDA and CDR2 SQIVND (reference sequence). The CDR3 spans 15 residues. The CDR3 coding sequence is TGTGCCAGTAGTACGGGGGACCTCGCATTGGATACGCAGTATTTT. It yields the protein CASSTGDLALDTQYF.

The count of this clone is one. The rearrangement uses TRBV4-3 and TRBJ2-1, with 14 bases matching TRBD2. Germline CDR1 is LGHNA and CDR2 is YSLEER. The length of the CDR3 is 20 residues. V shed 4 bases, J shed 1 base, and the junction held 12 bases outside the gene matches. The CDR3 DNA follows: TGCGCCAGCAGCCCGGGGTGGGGACTAGCGGGAGATGCGTCCTACAATGAGCAGTTCTTC. This encodes CASSPGWGLAGDASYNEQFF.

The chain has TRBV27 and TRBJ1-1; the match to TRBD1 covers 7 bases. The CDR3 length is 12 residues. CDR1 and CDR2 (germline): MNHEY, SMNVEV (reference sequence). The ends lost 3 bases at V and 12 bases at J; junction bases unmatched: 7. CDR3 nucleotide sequence: TGTGCCAGCAGTTTTGCCACAGGGGAATCTTTCTTT. Its translation is CASSFATGESFF.

The CDR3 DNA sequence: TGTGCCATCATGGCGGAGGATAAATCCTACAATGAGCAGTTCTTC. Translating it yields CAIMAEDKSYNEQFF. The chain is built from TRBV10-3 and TRBJ2-1, with a weak D call TRBD2 (5 bases). Germline V lookup: CDR1 ENHRY, CDR2 SYGVKD. The V end was cut by 7 bases, the J end by 1 base, with 14 bases between. The CDR3 is 15 residues long.

The V call is TRBV5-4, the J call TRBJ1-2; 7 bases agree with TRBD1. CDR3 size: 15 residues. With V trimmed by 2 bases and J by 8 bases, 12 bases remained unmatched. Germline V gene sequence: CDR1 SGHNT, CDR2 YYREEE (reference sequence). CDR3 loop: CASSLQVDRFDGYTF. Written as DNA, the CDR3 is TGTGCCAGCAGCTTACAAGTGGACAGGTTTGACGGCTACACCTTC.

This clone was found once. The J gene is TRBJ2-3, the V gene TRBV10-3, with no clear D. Germline CDR1 reads ENHRY; CDR2 reads SYGVKD. CDR3 length: 12 amino acids. Trimming removed 3 bases at V and 4 bases at J, with 5 bases between. The CDR3 region is CAISDTADTQYF. The CDR3 nucleotides read TGTGCCATCAGTGACACGGCAGATACGCAGTATTTT.

This sequence joins TRBV5-4 and TRBJ2-5, with TRBD2 identical over 10 bases. Unmatched junction bases numbered 11, after V lost 4 bases and J lost 5 bases. Germline V lookup: CDR1 SGHNT, CDR2 YYREEE (reference sequence). The CDR3 consists of 16 residues. The CDR3 is CASSPGAGGPRETQYF. The CDR3 nucleotides read TGTGCCAGCAGCCCAGGAGCGGGAGGGCCGCGGGAGACCCAGTACTTC. The whole variable domain, remainder taken from reference TRBV5-4 and TRBJ2-5, is ETGVTQSPTHLIKTRGQQVTLRCSSQSGHNTVSWYQQALGQGPQFIFQYYREEENGRGNFPPRFSGLQFPNYSSELNVNALELDDSALYLCASSPGAGGPRETQYFGPGTRLLVL.

A few counts support this clone. This chain uses TRBV7-8 with TRBJ1-5; TRBD1 is a possible D gene (6 bases). CDR1 is SGHVS and CDR2 is FQNEAQ in the germline V gene. V was shortened by 3 bases and J by 6 bases, with 18 bases between the two germline ends. The CDR3 runs to 16 residues. The CDR3 spells CASSFVSTGSSQPQHF. As DNA, the CDR3 is TGTGCCAGCAGCTTCGTCAGTACAGGGTCGAGTCAGCCCCAGCATTTT.

The CDR3 sequence: CASSGRQVGDYGYTF. In DNA form, the CDR3 reads TGTGCCAGCTCAGGTCGTCAGGTCGGGGACTATGGCTACACCTTC. The rearrangement links TRBV18 to TRBJ1-2; D is uncertain. Germline V gives CDR1 KGHSH, CDR2 LQKENI. This CDR3 spans 15 amino acids. V lost 5 bases and J lost 3, with 16 bases in between.

This chain links TRBV6-6 with TRBJ2-7; the match to TRBD2 covers 8 bases. The junction had 9 bases not matched to a gene; V was cut back by 10 bases and J by 1 base. The CDR3 spans 14 residues. Germline loops: CDR1 MNHNY, CDR2 SVGAGI (reference sequence). The CDR3 DNA reads TGTGCCACGCGCCGGGGGGGGGCTTCCTACGAGCAGTACTTC. Its protein product is CATRRGGASYEQYF.

The chain carries TRBV7-2 and TRBJ1-2; 7 bases fit TRBD1. CDR1 and CDR2 from the germline V gene are SGHTA and FQGNSA. The CDR3 spans 16 residues. After removal of 3 bases from V and 6 bases from J, the junction contained 13 bases not matched to a gene. Here the CDR3 reads CASSFRSEGQRNGYTF. The CDR3 DNA follows: TGTGCCAGCAGCTTTAGAAGTGAGGGACAGCGCAATGGCTACACCTTC. The entire variable domain, with the rest obtained from reference TRBV7-2 and TRBJ1-2, is as follows: GAGVSQSPSNKVTEKGKDVELRCDPISGHTALYWYRQSLGQGLEFLIYFQGNSAPDKSGLPSDRFSAERTGGSVSTLTIQRTQQEDSAVYLCASSFRSEGQRNGYTFGSGTRLTVV.

The chain recombines TRBV4-3 with TRBJ2-7; tentatively, D is TRBD1 (5 bases). In germline, CDR1 is LGHNA, CDR2 YSLEER. V lost 4 bases and J 3 bases, leaving 13 bases between the germline ends. This CDR3 is built from 14 residues. For the CDR3, the DNA is TGCGCCAGCAGCCTATCTACAGGAGACTACGAGCAGTACTTC. Protein: CASSLSTGDYEQYF.

This chain connects TRBV7-9 to TRBJ2-5, with 11 bases matching TRBD1. CDR1 SEHNR and CDR2 FQNEAQ come from the germline V gene (reference sequence). CDR3 size: 14 residues. With V trimmed by 10 bases and J by 3 bases, 7 bases remained unmatched. The DNA for the CDR3 is TGTGCCACCAGGACAGGGGGCTATGAAGAGACCCAGTACTTC. It yields the protein CATRTGGYEETQYF.

J is TRBJ2-2 and V is TRBV6-1, with D possibly TRBD1 on 5 matching bases. The CDR3 contains 13 residues. Germline V gene sequence: CDR1 MNHNS, CDR2 SASEGT. Trimming took off 6 bases at V and 5 bases at J, with 10 bases between the two ends. The CDR3 loop reads CASRTVRTGELFF. The CDR3, as DNA: TGTGCCAGCAGGACAGTAAGGACCGGGGAGCTGTTTTTT.

V and J are TRBV11-2 and TRBJ1-5; 7 bases agree with TRBD1. Looked up from germline, CDR1 is SGHAT and CDR2 is FQNNGV. Unmatched junction bases numbered 6, after V lost 5 bases and J lost 2 bases. CDR3 length: 15 amino acids. The CDR3 DNA is TGTGCCAGCAGCCTAGGCGGGACAGGCAATCAGCCCCAGCATTTT. This gives the protein CASSLGGTGNQPQHF.

V is TRBV4-1 and J is TRBJ2-1; weak D call: TRBD1 (5 bases). V lost 0 bases, J lost 0 bases, and 15 bases lay in between. Germline values: CDR1 MGHRA, CDR2 YSYEKL. The CDR3 consists of 18 residues. In DNA, the CDR3 is TGCGCCAGCAGCCAAGATCGGAGACAGTCGAGCTCCTACAATGAGCAGTTCTTC. It specifies CASSQDRRQSSSYNEQFF.

The chain uses TRBV19 and TRBJ1-1; no clear D. Trimming took 3 bases from V and 1 from J, leaving 12 bases between them. This CDR3 region has 15 residues. Germline V gives CDR1 LNHDA, CDR2 SQIVND (reference sequence). CDR3 loop: CASSMFDSRNTEAFF. The CDR3 nucleotides read TGTGCCAGTAGTATGTTTGACTCGAGGAACACTGAAGCTTTCTTT.

This clone was counted at least ten times. The rearrangement uses TRBV6-6 and TRBJ2-1, with D tentatively TRBD2 (6 bases). The germline V gene encodes CDR1 MNHNY and CDR2 SVGAGI (reference sequence). CDR3 length: 16 amino acids. Between the trimmed V and J ends, which lost 4 bases and 1 base, there was a span of 14 bases. CDR3 in DNA: TGTGCCAGCAGTTTCCGGGGTAGCGGATCCTACAATGAGCAGTTCTTC. It yields the protein CASSFRGSGSYNEQFF.